The TCR beta chain described here comes from a study of memory CD4+ T cells and cytomegalovirus serostatus. Method: immunoSEQ multiplex PCR; TCRdb's copy keeps in-frame clones and lacks some. The repertoire has 20,000 to 30,000 clones, 75% of them found once; the top ten carry roughly 0.99%. Findings and limits, study-wide: Each of 60 to 80 CMV-associated TCRbeta sequences occurred in one to five individuals. Median bootstrapped AUC for CMV status was approximately 0.95 originally, roughly 0.92 US-trained.

Concerning this clone itself: No antigen is known for it.

Germline V gives CDR1 SEHNR, CDR2 FQNEAQ (reference sequence). The CDR3 consists of 12 residues. The V and J ends lost 1 base and 10 bases respectively, with 8 bases between them. The sort gate was single viable CD3+CD4+CD8-CD45RO+ cells for memory CD4+ T cells. Sequencing was done on a sample of memory CD4+ T cells from blood. V usage is TRBV7-9 and J usage is TRBJ2-1; D is possibly TRBD1 (6 bases). This receptor was obtained from an adult in good health and CMV-seronegative. The CDR3 spells CASSLGGREQFF. The DNA of the CDR3 is TGTGCCAGCAGCTTAGGGGGGCGGGAGCAGTTCTTC. Looking up the rest from reference TRBV7-9 and TRBJ2-1 gives the full variable domain: DTGVSQNPRHKITKRGQNVTFRCDPISEHNRLYWYRQTLGQGPEFLTYFQNEAQLEKSRLLSDRFSAERPKGSFSTLEIQRTEQGDSAMYLCASSLGGREQFFGPGTRLTVL.